The rows below give T cell receptor beta chains drawn from one sample of a study of shared clonotypes between healthy human individuals. Measured with immunoSEQ multiplex PCR; TCRdb has only the in-frame clones, and not every one. This table has roughly 700,000 clones, approximately 74% appearing once. Source material: memory CD4+ T cells sorted from blood. All receptors derive from a woman in her thirties in good health. Each CDR3 is given with its conserved first and last residue. The order of the fields is J gene, D gene, clone size, V gene, CDR3 protein, CDR3 DNA. D genes are given only for firm matches. Size is omitted from some rows. Given values are once, few, many or a class for expanded clones.

>TRBJ2-7|.|.|TRBV7-2
CASSFVGGPVQYF
TGTGCCAGCAGCTTCGTGGGCGGGCCAGTACAGTACTTC
>TRBJ1-4|.|.|TRBV5-4
CASSFGATNEKLFF
TGTGCCAGCAGCTTTGGCGCAACTAATGAAAAACTGTTTTTT
>TRBJ2-1|.|.|TRBV7-6
CASSPKSSSYNEQFF
TGTGCCAGCAGCCCCAAGTCGAGCTCCTACAATGAGCAGTTCTTC
>TRBJ2-1|TRBD1|.|TRBV7-3
CASSLDRGSYNEQFF
TGTGCCAGCAGCCTAGACAGGGGCTCCTACAATGAGCAGTTCTTC
>TRBJ2-7|TRBD2|.|TRBV5-1
CASSLELAGGLLPYEQYF
TGCGCCAGCAGCTTGGAACTAGCGGGAGGGCTCCTGCCTTACGAGCAGTACTTC
>TRBJ2-1|.|.|TRBV9
CASSVVSKWGEQFF
TGTGCCAGCAGCGTAGTATCCAAGTGGGGTGAGCAGTTCTTC
>TRBJ2-1|.|.|TRBV6-1
CASSEAARDGFREQFF
TGTGCCAGCAGTGAAGCGGCTCGGGACGGATTTCGGGAGCAGTTCTTC
>TRBJ2-5|TRBD1|few|TRBV14
CASSQLTTGGLETQYF
TGTGCCAGCAGCCAATTGACGACAGGGGGCCTAGAGACCCAGTACTTC
>TRBJ1-3|.|.|TRBV19
CASITSGAGNTIYF
TGTGCCAGTATCACTTCAGGGGCTGGAAACACCATATATTTT
>TRBJ1-1|.|.|TRBV19
CASKISGGRKGTEAFF
TGTGCCAGCAAAATATCCGGGGGGAGAAAAGGGACTGAAGCTTTCTTT
>TRBJ2-7|.|.|TRBV11-2
CASSFYESSYEQYF
TGTGCCAGCAGCTTTTATGAATCTTCCTACGAGCAGTACTTC
>TRBJ2-7|TRBD1|.|TRBV10-3
CAINSDRGFSEQYF
TGTGCCATCAACTCCGACAGGGGATTTTCCGAGCAGTACTTC
>TRBJ2-1|.|.|TRBV18
CASSPPLGYNEQFF
TGTGCCAGCTCACCACCTTTGGGTTACAATGAGCAGTTCTTC
>TRBJ1-1|TRBD1|.|TRBV28
CASTLGTGIGTEAFF
TGTGCCAGCACCCTAGGGACAGGGATCGGCACTGAAGCTTTCTTT
>TRBJ2-7|TRBD1|.|TRBV5-1
CASSLNRGTYEQYF
TGCGCCAGCAGCCTGAACAGGGGGACCTACGAGCAGTACTTC
>TRBJ2-7|.|.|TRBV6-6
CASSRDSNYEQYF
TGTGCCAGCAGTCGGGACTCCAACTACGAGCAGTACTTC
>TRBJ2-5|TRBD1|many|TRBV4-1
CASSQEDRPETQYF
TGCGCCAGCAGCCAAGAGGACAGGCCCGAGACCCAGTACTTC
>TRBJ1-1|TRBD1|.|TRBV5-6
CASSFRDRNTEAFF
TGTGCCAGCAGCTTTAGGGACAGGAACACTGAAGCTTTCTTT
>TRBJ2-1|TRBD1|few|TRBV6-1
CASSEVGQGRVEQFF
TGTGCCAGCAGTGAAGTGGGACAGGGGAGGGTGGAGCAGTTCTTC
>TRBJ2-2|.|.|TRBV11-2
CASSPRGGVPGELFF
TGTGCCAGCAGCCCAAGGGGCGGAGTCCCCGGGGAGCTGTTTTTT
>TRBJ2-3|TRBD2|.|TRBV19
CASMEQRGLAGGPDTQYF
TGTGCCAGTATGGAACAGCGGGGACTAGCGGGAGGGCCAGATACGCAGTATTTT
>TRBJ2-1|.|.|TRBV6-1
CASSEGAEVRYEQFF
TGTGCCAGCAGTGAGGGGGCGGAAGTCCGTTATGAGCAGTTCTTC
>TRBJ2-7|TRBD2|.|TRBV10-3
CATDLGTSAYEQYF
TGTGCCACCGATCTTGGGACTAGCGCCTACGAGCAGTACTTC
>TRBJ1-5|TRBD1|.|TRBV27
CASSSTGRTNQPQHF
TGTGCCAGCAGTTCGACAGGGCGGACGAATCAGCCCCAGCATTTT
>TRBJ1-2|.|.|TRBV5-1
CASSLEAGYGNYGYTF
TGCGCCAGCAGCTTGGAGGCAGGTTACGGGAACTATGGCTACACCTTC
>TRBJ1-2|TRBD1|.|TRBV5-1
CASSHGQGVYGYTF
TGCGCCAGCAGCCACGGACAGGGGGTCTATGGCTACACCTTC
>TRBJ1-2|TRBD1|few|TRBV28
CASSTGQGYGYTF
TGTGCCAGCAGTACGGGACAGGGGTATGGCTACACCTTC
>TRBJ2-7|.|.|TRBV2
CASSPQSAYEQYF
TGTGCCAGCAGTCCCCAGTCAGCCTACGAGCAGTACTTC
>TRBJ2-7|.|.|TRBV6-5
CASSVSGQRYEQYF
TGTGCCAGCAGTGTAAGCGGGCAACGCTACGAGCAGTACTTC
>TRBJ2-7|TRBD1|.|TRBV18
CASSPVRDRAYEQYF
TGTGCCAGCTCTCCGGTTAGGGACAGGGCTTACGAGCAGTACTTC
>TRBJ2-1|.|many|TRBV27
CASSLAKLSGLYNEQFF
TGTGCCAGCAGTTTAGCCAAACTAAGCGGTCTCTACAATGAGCAGTTCTTC
>TRBJ2-3|TRBD2|.|TRBV2
CASSEAASGPSTDTQYF
TGTGCCAGCAGTGAAGCGGCTAGCGGGCCATCCACAGATACGCAGTATTTT
>TRBJ1-5|TRBD1|once|TRBV19
CASTTGVPNQPQHF
TGTGCCAGTACCACAGGGGTCCCCAATCAGCCCCAGCATTTT
>TRBJ1-4|.|.|TRBV5-6
CASSFFGRGAPEKLFF
TGTGCCAGCAGCTTCTTCGGGCGGGGGGCGCCGGAGAAACTGTTTTTT
>TRBJ1-5|.|few|TRBV10-3
CAISVEGGSNQPQHF
TGTGCCATCAGTGTAGAGGGAGGGAGCAATCAGCCCCAGCATTTT
>TRBJ2-7|.|.|TRBV5-6
CASSSGHSSYEQYF
TGTGCCAGCAGCTCGGGACACAGCTCCTACGAGCAGTACTTC
>TRBJ2-7|.|.|TRBV27
CASSLSYPVAPLVNEQYF
TGTGCCAGCAGTTTATCCTATCCGGTAGCGCCCTTAGTGAACGAGCAGTACTTC
>TRBJ1-2|TRBD1|.|TRBV19
CASSIKGQGNYGYTF
TGTGCCAGTAGTATTAAGGGACAGGGGAATTATGGCTACACCTTC
>TRBJ2-7|.|.|TRBV2
CASSDGGGGPYEQYF
TGTGCCAGCAGTGATGGGGGAGGGGGCCCCTACGAGCAGTACTTC
>TRBJ2-1|TRBD2|.|TRBV6-4
CASSERVAGGPNEQFF
TGTGCCAGCAGTGAGCGGGTAGCGGGAGGGCCGAATGAGCAGTTCTTC
>TRBJ2-7|TRBD1|.|TRBV7-9
CASSLGQGAYEQYF
TGTGCCAGCAGCTTGGGACAGGGGGCCTACGAGCAGTACTTC
>TRBJ2-3|TRBD2|.|TRBV6-5
CASGLAGRDTQYF
TGTGCCAGCGGTCTAGCGGGTAGAGATACGCAGTATTTT
>TRBJ1-6|.|.|TRBV27
CASSLQGSYSPLHF
TGTGCCAGCAGCCTCCAGGGCTCTTATTCACCCCTCCACTTT
>TRBJ1-5|TRBD1|.|TRBV9
CASSVGQGYQPQHF
TGTGCCAGCAGCGTAGGACAGGGGTATCAGCCCCAGCATTTT
>TRBJ2-7|TRBD2|.|TRBV2
CASSEQLAGVLYEQYF
TGTGCCAGCAGTGAACAGTTAGCGGGAGTACTCTACGAGCAGTACTTC
>TRBJ2-7|TRBD2|.|TRBV28
CASNSGLGNAEQYF
TGTGCCAGCAATTCGGGACTAGGGAACGCCGAGCAGTACTTC
>TRBJ2-1|TRBD2|.|TRBV13
CASSLATSGYNEQFF
TGTGCCAGCAGCTTAGCCACTAGCGGATACAATGAGCAGTTCTTC
>TRBJ2-7|.|many|TRBV10-2
CASSDGSDEQYF
TGCGCCAGCAGTGACGGCTCCGACGAGCAGTACTTC
>TRBJ2-2|.|.|TRBV18
CASSPKDPNTGELFF
TGTGCCAGCTCACCAAAAGATCCGAACACCGGGGAGCTGTTTTTT
>TRBJ1-1|TRBD1|many|TRBV19
CASPPGTGGPLNTEAFF
TGTGCCAGTCCGCCCGGGACAGGGGGACCATTGAACACTGAAGCTTTCTTT
>TRBJ1-1|.|few|TRBV5-1
CASSRTEPNTEAFF
TGCGCCAGCAGCAGAACAGAGCCTAACACTGAAGCTTTCTTT
>TRBJ1-2|TRBD1|many|TRBV30
CAWYQGAGGYTF
TGTGCCTGGTATCAGGGGGCTGGCGGCTACACCTTC
>TRBJ2-1|.|.|TRBV4-1
CASSQPTTRRRNNEQFF
TGCGCCAGCAGCCAACCAACCACACGAAGACGAAACAATGAGCAGTTCTTC
>TRBJ1-5|TRBD1|.|TRBV2
CASSQGAYQPQHF
TGTGCCAGCAGCCAGGGGGCTTATCAGCCCCAGCATTTT
>TRBJ2-2|TRBD2|many|TRBV19
CASSKREGPSGELFF
TGTGCCAGTAGTAAACGGGAGGGCCCGAGCGGGGAGCTGTTTTTT
>TRBJ2-4|TRBD1|.|TRBV18
CASSPTRDRGRNIQYF
TGTGCCAGCTCACCAACCCGGGACAGGGGGCGGAACATTCAGTACTTC
>TRBJ2-5|.|once|TRBV2
CASRTGQETQYF
TGTGCCAGCCGGACGGGCCAAGAGACCCAGTACTTC
>TRBJ2-7|.|.|TRBV19
CASSISPGLYEQYF
TGTGCCAGTAGTATCAGTCCAGGGCTCTACGAGCAGTACTTC
>TRBJ1-2|.|.|TRBV11-2
CASSSRGSNYGYTF
TGTGCCAGCAGCTCACGGGGCAGTAACTATGGCTACACCTTC
>TRBJ2-2|.|.|TRBV2
CASSGVASGTGELFF
TGTGCCAGCAGTGGGGTAGCCTCGGGCACCGGGGAGCTGTTTTTT